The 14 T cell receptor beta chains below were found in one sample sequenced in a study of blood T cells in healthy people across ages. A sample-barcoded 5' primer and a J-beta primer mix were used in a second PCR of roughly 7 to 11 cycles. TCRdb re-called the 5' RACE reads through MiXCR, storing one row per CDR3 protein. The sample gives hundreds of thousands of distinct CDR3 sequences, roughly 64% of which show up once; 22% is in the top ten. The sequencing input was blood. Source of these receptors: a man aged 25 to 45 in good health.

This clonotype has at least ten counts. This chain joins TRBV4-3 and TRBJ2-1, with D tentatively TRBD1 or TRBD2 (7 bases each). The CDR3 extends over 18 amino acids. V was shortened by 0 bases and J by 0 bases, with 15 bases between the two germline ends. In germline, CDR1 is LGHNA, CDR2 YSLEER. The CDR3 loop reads CASSQDPGEGASYNEQFF. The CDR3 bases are TGCGCCAGCAGCCAAGATCCGGGGGAGGGGGCCTCCTACAATGAGCAGTTCTTC.

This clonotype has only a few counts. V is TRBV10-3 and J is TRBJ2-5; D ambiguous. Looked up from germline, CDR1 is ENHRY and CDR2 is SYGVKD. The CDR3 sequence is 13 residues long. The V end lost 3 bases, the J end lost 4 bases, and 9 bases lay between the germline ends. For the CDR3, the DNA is TGTGCCATCAGTGATATGAGTGGAGAGACCCAGTACTTC. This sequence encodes CAISDMSGETQYF.

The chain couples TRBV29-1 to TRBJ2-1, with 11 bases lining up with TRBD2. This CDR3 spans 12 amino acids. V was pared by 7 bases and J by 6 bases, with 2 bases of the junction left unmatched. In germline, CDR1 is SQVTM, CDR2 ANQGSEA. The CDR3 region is CSELAGVNEQFF. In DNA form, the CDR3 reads TGCAGCGAACTAGCGGGAGTCAATGAGCAGTTCTTC.

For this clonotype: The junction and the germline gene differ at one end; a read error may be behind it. The CDR3 loop is CASSLQGLGDEELFF. CDR3 in DNA: TGTGCCAGCAGCTTACAGGGGTTAGGAGATGAAGAACTGTTTTTT. The chain joins TRBV11-2 to TRBJ1-4; D perhaps matches TRBD1 (6 bases). This CDR3 spans 15 amino acids. Germline-derived CDR1 and CDR2 are SGHAT and FQNNGV.

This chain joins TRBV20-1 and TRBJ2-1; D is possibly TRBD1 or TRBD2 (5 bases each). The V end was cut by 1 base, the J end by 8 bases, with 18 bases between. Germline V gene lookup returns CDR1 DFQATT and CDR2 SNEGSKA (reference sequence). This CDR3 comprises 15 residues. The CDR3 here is CSARGRASRADEQFF. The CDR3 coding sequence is TGCAGTGCTAGAGGTCGGGCTAGCAGGGCCGATGAGCAGTTCTTC.

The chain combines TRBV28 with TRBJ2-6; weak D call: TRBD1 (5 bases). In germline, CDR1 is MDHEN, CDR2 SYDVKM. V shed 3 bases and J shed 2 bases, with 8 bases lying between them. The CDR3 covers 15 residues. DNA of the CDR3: TGTGCCAGCAGTTTGGACATTACTGGGGCCAACGTCCTGACTTTC. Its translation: CASSLDITGANVLTF.

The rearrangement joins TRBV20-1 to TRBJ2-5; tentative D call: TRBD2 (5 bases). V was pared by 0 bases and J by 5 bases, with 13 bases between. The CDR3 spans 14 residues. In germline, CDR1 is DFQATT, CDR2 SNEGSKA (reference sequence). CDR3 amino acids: CSARDPGGQETQYF. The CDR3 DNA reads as TGCAGTGCTAGAGACCCCGGAGGTCAGGAGACCCAGTACTTC.

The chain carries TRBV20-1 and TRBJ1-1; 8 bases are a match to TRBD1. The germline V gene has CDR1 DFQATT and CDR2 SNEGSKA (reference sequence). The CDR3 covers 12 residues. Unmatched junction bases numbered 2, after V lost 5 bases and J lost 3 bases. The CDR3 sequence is CSAPQGDTEAFF. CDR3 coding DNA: TGCAGTGCTCCACAGGGGGACACTGAAGCTTTCTTT.

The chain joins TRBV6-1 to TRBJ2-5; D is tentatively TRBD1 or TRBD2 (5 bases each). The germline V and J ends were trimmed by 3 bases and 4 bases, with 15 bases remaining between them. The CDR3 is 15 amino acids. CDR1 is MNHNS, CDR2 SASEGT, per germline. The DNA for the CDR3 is TGTGCCAGCAGTGAGAGGGAACAGGTTGGAGAGACCCAGTACTTC. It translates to CASSEREQVGETQYF.

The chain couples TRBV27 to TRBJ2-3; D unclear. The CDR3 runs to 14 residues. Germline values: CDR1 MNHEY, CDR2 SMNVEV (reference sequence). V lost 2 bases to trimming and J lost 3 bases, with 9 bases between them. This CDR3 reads CASSLDLVTDTQYF. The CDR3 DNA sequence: TGTGCCAGCAGTTTAGACCTAGTAACAGATACGCAGTATTTT.

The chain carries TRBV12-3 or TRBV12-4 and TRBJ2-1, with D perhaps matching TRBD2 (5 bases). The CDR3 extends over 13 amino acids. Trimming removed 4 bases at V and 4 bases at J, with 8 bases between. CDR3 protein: CASSSTSYNEQFF. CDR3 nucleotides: TGTGCCAGCAGTTCTACTAGTTACAATGAGCAGTTCTTC.

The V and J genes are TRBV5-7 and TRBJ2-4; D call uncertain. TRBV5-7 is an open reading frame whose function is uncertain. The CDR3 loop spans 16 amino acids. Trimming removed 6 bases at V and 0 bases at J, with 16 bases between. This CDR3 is CASKELPQLAKNIQYF. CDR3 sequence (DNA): TGTGCCAGCAAAGAACTACCTCAACTAGCCAAAAACATTCAGTACTTC.

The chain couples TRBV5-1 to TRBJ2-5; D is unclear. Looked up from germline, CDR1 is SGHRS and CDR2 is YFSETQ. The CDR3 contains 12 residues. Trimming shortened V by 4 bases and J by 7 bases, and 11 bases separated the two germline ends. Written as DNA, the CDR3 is TGCGCCAGCAGCGGGCCTGAGTCGACCCAGTACTTC. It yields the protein CASSGPESTQYF. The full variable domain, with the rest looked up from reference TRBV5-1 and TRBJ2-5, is KAGVTQTPRYLIKTRGQQVTLSCSPISGHRSVSWYQQTPGQGLQFLFEYFSETQRNKGNFPGRFSGRQFSNSRSEMNVSTLELGDSALYLCASSGPESTQYFGPGTRLLVL.

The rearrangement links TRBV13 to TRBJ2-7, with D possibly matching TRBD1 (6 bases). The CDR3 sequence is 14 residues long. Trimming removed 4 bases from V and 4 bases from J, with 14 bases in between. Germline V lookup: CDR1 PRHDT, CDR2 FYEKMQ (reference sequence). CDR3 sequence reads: CASSSSDREYEQYF. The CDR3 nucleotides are TGTGCCAGCAGCTCCTCGGACAGAGAATACGAGCAGTACTTC.